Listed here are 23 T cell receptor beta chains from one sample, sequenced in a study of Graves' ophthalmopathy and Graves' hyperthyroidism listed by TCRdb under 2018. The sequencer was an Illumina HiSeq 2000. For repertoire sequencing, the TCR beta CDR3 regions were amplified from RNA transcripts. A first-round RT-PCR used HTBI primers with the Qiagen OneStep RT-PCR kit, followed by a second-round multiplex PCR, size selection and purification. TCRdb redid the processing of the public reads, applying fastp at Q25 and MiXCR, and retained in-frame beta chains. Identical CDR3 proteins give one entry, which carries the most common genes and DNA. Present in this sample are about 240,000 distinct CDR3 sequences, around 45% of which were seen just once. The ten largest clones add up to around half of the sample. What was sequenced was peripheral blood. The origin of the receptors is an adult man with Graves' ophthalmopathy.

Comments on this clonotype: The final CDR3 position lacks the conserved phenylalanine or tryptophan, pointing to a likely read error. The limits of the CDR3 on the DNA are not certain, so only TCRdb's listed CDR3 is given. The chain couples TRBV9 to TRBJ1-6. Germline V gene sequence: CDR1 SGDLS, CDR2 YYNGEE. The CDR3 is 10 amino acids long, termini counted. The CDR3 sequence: CASSQEHLNY.

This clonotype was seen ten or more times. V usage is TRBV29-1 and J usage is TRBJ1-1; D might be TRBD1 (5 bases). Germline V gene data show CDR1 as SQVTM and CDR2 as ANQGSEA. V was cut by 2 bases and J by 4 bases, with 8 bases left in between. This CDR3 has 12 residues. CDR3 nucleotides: TGCAGCGTTGAAAGGGACGGCACTGAAGCTTTCTTT. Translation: CSVERDGTEAFF.

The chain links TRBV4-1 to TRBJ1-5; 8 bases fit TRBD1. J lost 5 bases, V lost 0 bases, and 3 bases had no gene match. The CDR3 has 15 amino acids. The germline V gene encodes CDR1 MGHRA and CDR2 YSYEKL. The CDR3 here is CASSQEVTGDQPQHF. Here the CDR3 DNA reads TGCGCCAGCAGCCAAGAGGTGACAGGGGATCAGCCCCAGCATTTT.

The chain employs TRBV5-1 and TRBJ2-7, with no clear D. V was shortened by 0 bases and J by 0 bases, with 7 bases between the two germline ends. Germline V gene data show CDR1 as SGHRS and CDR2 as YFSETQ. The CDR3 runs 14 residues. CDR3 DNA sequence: TGCGCCAGCAGCTTGGAGTGGAGCTCCTACGAGCAGTACTTC. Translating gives CASSLEWSSYEQYF.

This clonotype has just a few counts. CDR3 in DNA: TGCAGCGCGACAGGGGCCAACACCGGGGAGCTGTTTTTT. Encoded protein: CSATGANTGELFF. The rearrangement joins TRBV29-1 to TRBJ2-2, with 8 bases lining up with TRBD1. Germline V gene lookup returns CDR1 SQVTM and CDR2 ANQGSEA. The CDR3 spans 13 residues. V shed 7 bases, J shed 2 bases, and the junction held 3 bases outside the gene matches.

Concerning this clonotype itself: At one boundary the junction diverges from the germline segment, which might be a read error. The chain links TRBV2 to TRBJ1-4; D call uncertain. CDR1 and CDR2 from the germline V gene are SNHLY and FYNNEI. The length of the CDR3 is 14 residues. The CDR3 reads CASSVVPVEEKLFF. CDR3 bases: TGTGCCAGCAGCGTAGTACCCGTTGAGGAAAAGCTGTTTTTT.

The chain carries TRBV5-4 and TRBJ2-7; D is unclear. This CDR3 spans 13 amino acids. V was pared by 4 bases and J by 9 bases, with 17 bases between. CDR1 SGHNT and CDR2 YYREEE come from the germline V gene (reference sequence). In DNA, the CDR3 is TGTGCCAGCAGCCAAGAAGGATCTTCGGGGCAGTACTTC. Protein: CASSQEGSSGQYF.

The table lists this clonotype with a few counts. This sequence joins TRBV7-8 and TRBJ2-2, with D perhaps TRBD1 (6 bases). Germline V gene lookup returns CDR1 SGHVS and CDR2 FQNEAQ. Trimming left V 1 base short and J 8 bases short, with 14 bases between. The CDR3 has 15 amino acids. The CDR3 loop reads CASSLDRTAKGELFF. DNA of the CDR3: TGTGCCAGCAGCTTAGATCGGACAGCCAAGGGGGAGCTGTTTTTT.

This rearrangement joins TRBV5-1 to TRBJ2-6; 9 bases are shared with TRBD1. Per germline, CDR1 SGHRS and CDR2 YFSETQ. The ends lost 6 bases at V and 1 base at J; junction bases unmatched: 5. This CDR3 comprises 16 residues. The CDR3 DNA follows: TGCGCCAGCAAGGGACAGGGTTTATCTGGGGCCAACGTCCTGACTTTC. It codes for CASKGQGLSGANVLTF.

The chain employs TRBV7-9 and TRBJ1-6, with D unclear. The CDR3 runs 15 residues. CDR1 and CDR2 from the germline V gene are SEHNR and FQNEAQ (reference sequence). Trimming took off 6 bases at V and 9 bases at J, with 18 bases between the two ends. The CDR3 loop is CASSFVDTGRSPLHF. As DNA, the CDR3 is TGTGCCAGCAGTTTTGTTGATACTGGTCGTTCACCCCTCCACTTT.

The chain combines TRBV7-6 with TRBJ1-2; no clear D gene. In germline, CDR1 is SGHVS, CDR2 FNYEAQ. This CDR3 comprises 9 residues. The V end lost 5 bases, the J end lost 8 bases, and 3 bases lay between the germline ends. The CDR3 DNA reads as TGTGCCAGCAGCGGAGGCTACACCTTC. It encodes CASSGGYTF.

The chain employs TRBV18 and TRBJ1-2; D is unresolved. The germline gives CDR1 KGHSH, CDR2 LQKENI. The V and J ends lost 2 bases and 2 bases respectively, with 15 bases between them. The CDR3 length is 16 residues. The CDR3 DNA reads TGTGCCAGCTCACCAAGCGCGGCAGGCGAAAACTATGGCTACACCTTC. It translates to CASSPSAAGENYGYTF.

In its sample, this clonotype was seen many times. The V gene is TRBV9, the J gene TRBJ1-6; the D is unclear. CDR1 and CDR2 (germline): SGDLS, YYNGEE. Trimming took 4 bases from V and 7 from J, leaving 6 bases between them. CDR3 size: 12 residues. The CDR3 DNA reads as TGTGCCAGCAGCCTGATCAATTCACCCCTCCACTTT. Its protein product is CASSLINSPLHF.

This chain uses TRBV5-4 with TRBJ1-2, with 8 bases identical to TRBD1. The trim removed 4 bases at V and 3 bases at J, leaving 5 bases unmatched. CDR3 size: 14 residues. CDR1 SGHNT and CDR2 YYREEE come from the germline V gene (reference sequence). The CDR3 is CASSRGTGDYGYTF. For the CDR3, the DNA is TGTGCCAGCAGCCGGGGGACAGGCGACTATGGCTACACCTTC.

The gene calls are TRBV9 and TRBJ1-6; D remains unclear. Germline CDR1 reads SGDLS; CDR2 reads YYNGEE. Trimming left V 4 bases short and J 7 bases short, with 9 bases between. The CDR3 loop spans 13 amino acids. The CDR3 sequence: CASSLSRNSPLHF. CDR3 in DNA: TGTGCCAGCAGCTTGTCCCGCAATTCACCCCTCCACTTT.

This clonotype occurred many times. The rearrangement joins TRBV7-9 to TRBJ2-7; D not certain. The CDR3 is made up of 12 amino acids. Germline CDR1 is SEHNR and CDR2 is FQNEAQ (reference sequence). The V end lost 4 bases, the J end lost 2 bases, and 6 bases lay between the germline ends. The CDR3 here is CASSSGPYEQYF. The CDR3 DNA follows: TGTGCCAGCAGCTCGGGCCCCTACGAGCAGTACTTC.

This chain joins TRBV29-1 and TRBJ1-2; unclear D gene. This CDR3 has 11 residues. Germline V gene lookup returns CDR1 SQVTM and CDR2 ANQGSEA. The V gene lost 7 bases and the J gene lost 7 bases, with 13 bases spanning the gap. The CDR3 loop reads CSAAEGSGYTF. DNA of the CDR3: TGCAGCGCGGCAGAGGGTAGTGGCTACACCTTC.

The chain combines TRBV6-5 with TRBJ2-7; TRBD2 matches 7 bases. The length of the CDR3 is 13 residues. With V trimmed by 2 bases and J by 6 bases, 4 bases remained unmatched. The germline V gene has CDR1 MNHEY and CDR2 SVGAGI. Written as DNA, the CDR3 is TGTGCCAGCAGTTACCGGGAGGCGGGCGAGCAGTACTTC. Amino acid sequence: CASSYREAGEQYF.

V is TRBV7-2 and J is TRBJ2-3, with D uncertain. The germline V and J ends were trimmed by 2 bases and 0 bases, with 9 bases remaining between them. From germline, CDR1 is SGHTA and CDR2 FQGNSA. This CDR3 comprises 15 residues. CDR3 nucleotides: TGTGCCAGCAGCTTAAGCATATCTAGCACAGATACGCAGTATTTT. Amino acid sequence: CASSLSISSTDTQYF. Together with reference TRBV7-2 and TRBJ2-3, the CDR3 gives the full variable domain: GAGVSQSPSNKVTEKGKDVELRCDPISGHTALYWYRQSLGQGLEFLIYFQGNSAPDKSGLPSDRFSAERTGGSVSTLTIQRTQQEDSAVYLCASSLSISSTDTQYFGPGTRLTVL.

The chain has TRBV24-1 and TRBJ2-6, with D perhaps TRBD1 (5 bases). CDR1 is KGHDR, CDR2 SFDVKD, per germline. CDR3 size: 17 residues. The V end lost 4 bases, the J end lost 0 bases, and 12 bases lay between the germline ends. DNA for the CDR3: TGTGCCACCAGTGACTCAGGGTTCTACTCTGGGGCCAACGTCCTGACTTTC. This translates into CATSDSGFYSGANVLTF.

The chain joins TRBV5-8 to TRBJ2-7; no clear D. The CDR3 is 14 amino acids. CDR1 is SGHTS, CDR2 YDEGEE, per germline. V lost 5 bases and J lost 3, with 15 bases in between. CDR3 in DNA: TGTGCCAGCAGTGAGATGGAGTGGGGCTACGAGCAGTACTTC. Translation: CASSEMEWGYEQYF.

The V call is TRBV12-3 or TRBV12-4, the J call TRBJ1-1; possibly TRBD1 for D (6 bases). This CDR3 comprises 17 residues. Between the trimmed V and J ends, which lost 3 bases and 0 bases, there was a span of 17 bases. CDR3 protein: CASSFWFGGLMNTEAFF. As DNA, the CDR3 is TGTGCCAGCAGTTTTTGGTTCGGGGGCCTAATGAACACTGAAGCTTTCTTT.

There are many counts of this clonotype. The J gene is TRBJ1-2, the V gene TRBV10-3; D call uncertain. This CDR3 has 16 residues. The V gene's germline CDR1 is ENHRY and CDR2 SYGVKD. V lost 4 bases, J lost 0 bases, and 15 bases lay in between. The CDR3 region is CAISGASSGTNYGYTF. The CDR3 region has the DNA TGTGCCATCAGTGGGGCCTCATCGGGGACTAACTATGGCTACACCTTC.